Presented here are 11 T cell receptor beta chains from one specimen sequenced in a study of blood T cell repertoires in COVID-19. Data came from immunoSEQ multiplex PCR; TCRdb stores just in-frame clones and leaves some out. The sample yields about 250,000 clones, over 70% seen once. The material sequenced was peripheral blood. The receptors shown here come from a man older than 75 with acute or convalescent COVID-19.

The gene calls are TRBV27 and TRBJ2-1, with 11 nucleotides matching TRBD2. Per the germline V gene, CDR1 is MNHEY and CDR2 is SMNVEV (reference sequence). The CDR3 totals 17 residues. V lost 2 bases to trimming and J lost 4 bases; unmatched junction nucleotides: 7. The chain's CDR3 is CASSLRLAGGLYNEQFF. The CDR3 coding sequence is TGTGCCAGCAGTTTACGCCTAGCGGGAGGTCTTTACAATGAGCAGTTCTTC.

In DNA, the CDR3 is TGTGCCAGCAGCTTGGACGGGACAGGGAGGTCCGGAAACACCATATATTTT. Translation gives CASSLDGTGRSGNTIYF. V usage is TRBV5-6 and J usage is TRBJ1-3, with 9 bases lining up with TRBD1. Losses at the gene ends were 0 bases for V and 4 bases for J; bases not matched to a gene: 8. This CDR3 spans 17 amino acids. CDR1 is SGHDT, CDR2 YYEEEE, per germline. The full variable domain, its missing parts supplied by reference TRBV5-6 and TRBJ1-3, is DAGVTQSPTHLIKTRGQQVTLRCSPKSGHDTVSWYQQALGQGPQFIFQYYEEEERQRGNFPDRFSGHQFPNYSSELNVNALLLGDSALYLCASSLDGTGRSGNTIYFGEGSWLTVV.

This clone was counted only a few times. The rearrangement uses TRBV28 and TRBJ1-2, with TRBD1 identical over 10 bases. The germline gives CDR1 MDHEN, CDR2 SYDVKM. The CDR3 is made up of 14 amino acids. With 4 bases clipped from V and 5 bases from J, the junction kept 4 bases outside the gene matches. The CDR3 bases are TGTGCCAGCAGTTGGACAGGGGGTAGGTATGGCTACACCTTC. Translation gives CASSWTGGRYGYTF.

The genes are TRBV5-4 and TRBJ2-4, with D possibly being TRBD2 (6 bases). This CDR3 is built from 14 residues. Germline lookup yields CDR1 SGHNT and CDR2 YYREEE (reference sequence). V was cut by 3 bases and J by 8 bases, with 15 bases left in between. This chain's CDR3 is CASSWRGASDIQYF. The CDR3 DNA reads TGTGCCAGCAGCTGGAGGGGCGCATCGGACATTCAGTACTTC.

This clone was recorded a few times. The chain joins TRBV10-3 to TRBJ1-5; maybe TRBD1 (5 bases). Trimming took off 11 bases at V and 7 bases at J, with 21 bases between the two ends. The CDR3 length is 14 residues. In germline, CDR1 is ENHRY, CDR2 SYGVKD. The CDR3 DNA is TGTGCCTCCAAGCCCCAGGGTGGTGGGCAGCCCCAGCATTTT. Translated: CASKPQGGGQPQHF.

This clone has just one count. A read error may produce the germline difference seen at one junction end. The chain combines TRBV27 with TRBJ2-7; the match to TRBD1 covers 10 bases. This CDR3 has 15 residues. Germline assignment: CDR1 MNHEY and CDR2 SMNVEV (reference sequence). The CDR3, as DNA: TGTACCAGCAGACCGGGACAGGGGAATTACTACGAGCAGTACTTC. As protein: CTSRPGQGNYYEQYF.

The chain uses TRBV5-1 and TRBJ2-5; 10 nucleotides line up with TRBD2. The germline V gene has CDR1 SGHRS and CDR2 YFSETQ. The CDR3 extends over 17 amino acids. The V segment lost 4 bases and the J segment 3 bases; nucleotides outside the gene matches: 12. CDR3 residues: CASSKNFWTSGEETQYF. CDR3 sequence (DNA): TGCGCCAGCAGCAAAAACTTTTGGACTAGCGGTGAAGAGACCCAGTACTTC.

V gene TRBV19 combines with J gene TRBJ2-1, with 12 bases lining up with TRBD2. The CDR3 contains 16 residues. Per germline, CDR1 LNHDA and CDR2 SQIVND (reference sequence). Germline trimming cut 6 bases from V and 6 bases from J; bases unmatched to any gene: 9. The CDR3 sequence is CASSKETSGSLNEQFF. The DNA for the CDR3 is TGTGCCAGTAGCAAAGAGACTAGCGGGAGCCTCAATGAGCAGTTCTTC.

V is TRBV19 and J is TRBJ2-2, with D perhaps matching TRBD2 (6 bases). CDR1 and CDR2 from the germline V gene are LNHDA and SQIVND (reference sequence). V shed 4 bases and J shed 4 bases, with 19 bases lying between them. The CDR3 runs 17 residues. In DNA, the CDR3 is TGTGCCAGTAGTAGGGGAATAGCGGTAGGGTCCACCGGGGAGCTGTTTTTT. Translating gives CASSRGIAVGSTGELFF. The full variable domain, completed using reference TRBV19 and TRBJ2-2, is DGGITQSPKYLFRKEGQNVTLSCEQNLNHDAMYWYRQDPGQGLRLIYYSQIVNDFQKGDIAEGYSVSREKKESFPLTVTSAQKNPTAFYLCASSRGIAVGSTGELFFGEGSRLTVL.

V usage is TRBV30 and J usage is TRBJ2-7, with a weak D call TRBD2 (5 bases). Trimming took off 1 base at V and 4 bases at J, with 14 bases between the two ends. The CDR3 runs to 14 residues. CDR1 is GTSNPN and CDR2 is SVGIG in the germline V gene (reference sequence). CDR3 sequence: CAWSATGFQYEQYF. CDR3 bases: TGTGCCTGGAGTGCCACGGGATTTCAATACGAGCAGTACTTC.

The CDR3 nucleotides read TGTGCCACCAGTGATTTGTTAGCGGGGGGCCAAAATGAGCAGTTCTTC. Its protein is CATSDLLAGGQNEQFF. The chain has TRBV24-1 and TRBJ2-1; 10 bases match TRBD2. Germline CDR1 KGHDR, CDR2 SFDVKD. This CDR3 contains 16 residues. V gave up 0 bases and J gave up 7 bases; unmatched junction bases: 5.